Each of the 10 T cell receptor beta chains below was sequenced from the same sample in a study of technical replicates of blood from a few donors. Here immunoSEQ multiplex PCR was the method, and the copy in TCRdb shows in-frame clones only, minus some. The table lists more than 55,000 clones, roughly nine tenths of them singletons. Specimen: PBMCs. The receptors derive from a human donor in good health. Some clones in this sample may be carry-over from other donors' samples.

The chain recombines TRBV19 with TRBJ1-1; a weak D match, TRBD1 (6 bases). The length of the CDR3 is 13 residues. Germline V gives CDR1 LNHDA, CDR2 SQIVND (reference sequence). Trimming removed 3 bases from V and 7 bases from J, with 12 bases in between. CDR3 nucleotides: TGTGCCAGTAGTATTTTTAAGACAGGTGAAGCTTTCTTT. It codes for CASSIFKTGEAFF.

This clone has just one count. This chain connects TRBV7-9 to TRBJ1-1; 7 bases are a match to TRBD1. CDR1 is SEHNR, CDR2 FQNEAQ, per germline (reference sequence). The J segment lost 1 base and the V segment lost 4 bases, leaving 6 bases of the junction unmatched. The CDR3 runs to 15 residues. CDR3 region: CASSSQGRANTEAFF. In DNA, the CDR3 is TGTGCCAGCAGCTCACAGGGGCGGGCGAACACTGAAGCTTTCTTT.

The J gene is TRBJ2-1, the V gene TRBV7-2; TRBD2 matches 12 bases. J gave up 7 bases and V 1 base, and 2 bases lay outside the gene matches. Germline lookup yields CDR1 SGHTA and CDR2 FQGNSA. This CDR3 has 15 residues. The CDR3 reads CASSLVTSGRNEQFF. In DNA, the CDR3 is TGTGCCAGCAGCTTAGTAACTAGCGGGAGGAATGAGCAGTTCTTC.

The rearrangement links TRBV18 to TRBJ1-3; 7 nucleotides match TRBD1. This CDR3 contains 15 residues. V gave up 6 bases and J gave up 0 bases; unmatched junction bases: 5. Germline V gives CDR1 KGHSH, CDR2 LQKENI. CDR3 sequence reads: CASSIQGTSGNTIYF. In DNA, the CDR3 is TGTGCCAGCTCGATACAGGGGACCTCTGGAAACACCATATATTTT.

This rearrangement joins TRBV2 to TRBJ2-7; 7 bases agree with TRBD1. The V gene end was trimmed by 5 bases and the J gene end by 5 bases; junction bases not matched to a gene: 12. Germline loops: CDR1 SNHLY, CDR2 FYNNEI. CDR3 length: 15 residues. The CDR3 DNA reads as TGTGCCAGCAGTACCCGGACAGGTGGGAAGGACGAGCAGTACTTC. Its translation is CASSTRTGGKDEQYF.

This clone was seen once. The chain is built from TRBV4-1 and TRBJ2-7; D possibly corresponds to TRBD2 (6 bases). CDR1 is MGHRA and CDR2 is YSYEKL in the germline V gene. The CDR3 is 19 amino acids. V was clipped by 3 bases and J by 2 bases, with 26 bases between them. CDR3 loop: CASSHHLRTRGKDPYEQYF. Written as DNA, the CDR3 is TGCGCCAGCAGCCACCACCTTCGGACCCGGGGGAAAGACCCCTACGAGCAGTACTTC.

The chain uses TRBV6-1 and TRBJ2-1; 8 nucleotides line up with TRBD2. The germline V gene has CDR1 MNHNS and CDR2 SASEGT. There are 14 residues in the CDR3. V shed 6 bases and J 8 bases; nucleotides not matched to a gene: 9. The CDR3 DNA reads TGTGCCAGCAGGCCGGGGGGGGGCACGGATGAGCAGTTCTTC. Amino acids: CASRPGGGTDEQFF.

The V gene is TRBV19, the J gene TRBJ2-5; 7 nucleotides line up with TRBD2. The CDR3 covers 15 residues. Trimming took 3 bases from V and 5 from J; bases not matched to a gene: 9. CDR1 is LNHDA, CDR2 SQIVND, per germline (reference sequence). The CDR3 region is CASSISGAGLETQYF. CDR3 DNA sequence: TGTGCCAGTAGTATTAGCGGAGCGGGATTGGAGACCCAGTACTTC.

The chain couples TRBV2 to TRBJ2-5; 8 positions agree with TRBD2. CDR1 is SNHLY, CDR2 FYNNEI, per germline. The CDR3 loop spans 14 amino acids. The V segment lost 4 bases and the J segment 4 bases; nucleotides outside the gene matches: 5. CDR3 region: CASSGSGGLETQYF. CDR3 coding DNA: TGTGCCAGCAGTGGTTCGGGGGGGCTAGAGACCCAGTACTTC.

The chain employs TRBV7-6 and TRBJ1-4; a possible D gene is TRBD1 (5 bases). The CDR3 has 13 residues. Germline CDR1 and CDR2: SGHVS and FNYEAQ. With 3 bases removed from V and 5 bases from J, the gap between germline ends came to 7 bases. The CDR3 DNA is TGTGCCAGCAGCTTGGGGGGAAATGAAAAACTGTTTTTT. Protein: CASSLGGNEKLFF.